The clone carrying this T cell receptor beta chain has a handful of counts. The antigen is not known. A much more abundant neighbour one base away suggests this may be a read error. This entry is derived from a study of Graves' ophthalmopathy and Graves' hyperthyroidism. The CDR3 has 15 residues. Points from the study as a whole: Blood was where most expanded thyroid clonotypes above 0.001 frequency also turned up.

The study amplified TCR beta CDR3 regions using RNA transcripts. After a first-round RT-PCR with HTBI primers, a second-round multiplex PCR was run. One entry per CDR3 protein, called by TCRdb with MiXCR from the multiplex PCR reads. The sample lists 350,000 to 400,000 distinct CDR3 sequences, approximately 15% occurring once. No donor had other autoimmune disease, uncontrolled infection, pregnancy or lactation. This TCR was sampled from a woman aged 18 to 35 with stable Graves' hyperthyroidism. The gene calls are TRBV12-3 or TRBV12-4 and TRBJ2-5; possibly TRBD2 for D (5 bases). The sequencing sample was made of peripheral blood. The CDR3 here is CASSLASGIQETKYF. The CDR3 region has the DNA TGTGCCAGCAGTTTAGCGTCGGGGATCCAAGAGACCAAGTACTTC.